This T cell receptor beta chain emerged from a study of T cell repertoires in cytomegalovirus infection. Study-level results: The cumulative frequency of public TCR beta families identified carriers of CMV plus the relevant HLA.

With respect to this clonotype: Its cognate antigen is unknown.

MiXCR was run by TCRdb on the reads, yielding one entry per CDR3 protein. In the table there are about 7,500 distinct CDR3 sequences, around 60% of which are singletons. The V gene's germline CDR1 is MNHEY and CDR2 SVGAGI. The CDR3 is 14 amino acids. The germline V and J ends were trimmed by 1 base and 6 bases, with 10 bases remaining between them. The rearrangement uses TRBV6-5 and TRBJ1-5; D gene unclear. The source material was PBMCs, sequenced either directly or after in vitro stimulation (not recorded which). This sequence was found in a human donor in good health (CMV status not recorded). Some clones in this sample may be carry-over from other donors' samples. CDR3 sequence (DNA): TGTGCCAGCAGTTACTTGCCAGACGGTCAGCCCCAGCATTTT. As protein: CASSYLPDGQPQHF.